The 29 T cell receptor beta chains presented below share a single source sample, sequenced in a study of cytomegalovirus exposure and HLA in healthy donors. The PCR ran on 60 Vbeta and 13 Jbeta primers. Data came from immunoSEQ multiplex PCR; TCRdb stores just in-frame clones and leaves some out. The top ten hold more than 10% of the sample, which has around 160,000 clones, 65% to 80% seen once. The specimen was PBMCs. These receptors came from a middle-aged man in good health and CMV-seropositive.

The rearrangement links TRBV7-9 to TRBJ1-1, with 8 bases matching TRBD1. CDR3 length: 15 residues. After removal of 6 bases from V and 0 bases from J, the junction contained 6 bases not matched to a gene. Germline V gene sequence: CDR1 SEHNR, CDR2 FQNEAQ (reference sequence). The CDR3 here is CASRRGQGVNTEAFF. The CDR3, as DNA: TGTGCCAGCAGACGCGGACAGGGAGTGAACACTGAAGCTTTCTTT.

The chain uses TRBV5-6 and TRBJ1-1; no reliable D call. CDR1 is SGHDT and CDR2 is YYEEEE in the germline V gene. The CDR3 is 11 amino acids. Trimming pared 2 bases from V and 7 bases from J, leaving 6 bases between. CDR3 nucleotides: TGTGCCAGCAGCTTAAATCTTGAAGCTTTCTTT. This translates into CASSLNLEAFF.

The chain employs TRBV28 and TRBJ1-2; TRBD1 matches at 8 bases. This CDR3 region has 14 residues. The J segment lost 7 bases and the V segment lost 5 bases, leaving 9 bases of the junction unmatched. CDR1 MDHEN and CDR2 SYDVKM come from the germline V gene. The CDR3 coding sequence is TGTGCCAGCAGTAAGACAGGGGCCGTGTCTGGCTACACCTTC. Protein product: CASSKTGAVSGYTF.

Of note for this clone: At one end the junction does not follow the germline gene, possibly because of a read error. The chain carries TRBV9 and TRBJ2-7, with TRBD2 identical over 7 bases. Germline V CDR1 and CDR2: SGDLS, YYNGEE. This CDR3 is 18 amino acids long. CDR3 nucleotides: TGTGCCCGCAGAAGGGACTACCGGTCGCTGGTGGAGACCTACGAGCAGTACTTC. This sequence encodes CARRRDYRSLVETYEQYF.

J is TRBJ2-5 and V is TRBV28; 7 nucleotides match TRBD1. Near its end, the DNA agrees better with TRBJ2-7, so the J call may be wrong. This CDR3 is 15 amino acids long. Germline V gene sequence: CDR1 MDHEN, CDR2 SYDVKM. CDR3 DNA sequence: TGTGCCAGCAGTCCACGACAGGGTGGTTTGTACGAGCAGTACTTC. Amino acid sequence: CASSPRQGGLYEQYF.

The chain links TRBV27 to TRBJ2-5; 12 nucleotides agree with TRBD2. This CDR3 region has 15 residues. Germline V gives CDR1 MNHEY, CDR2 SMNVEV (reference sequence). Germline trimming cut 6 bases from V and 4 bases from J; bases unmatched to any gene: 6. The CDR3 region is CASRLLAGGIETQYF. The CDR3, as DNA: TGTGCCAGCAGACTCCTAGCGGGAGGGATAGAGACCCAGTACTTC.

The CDR3 sequence is CASSPSTGTQPQHF. The CDR3 nucleotides read TGTGCCAGCAGCCCATCGACAGGGACCCAGCCCCAGCATTTT. V usage is TRBV7-9 and J usage is TRBJ1-5; 7 bases match TRBD1. Losses at the gene ends were 5 bases for V and 7 bases for J; bases not matched to a gene: 8. The germline V gene has CDR1 SEHNR and CDR2 FQNEAQ (reference sequence). CDR3 length equals 14 residues.

This chain joins TRBV2 and TRBJ2-5, with TRBD2 as a possible D gene (6 bases). Between the trimmed V and J ends, which lost 7 bases and 4 bases, there was a span of 16 bases. Per germline, CDR1 SNHLY and CDR2 FYNNEI. CDR3 length equals 14 residues. CDR3 residues: CASTLSLATETQYF. DNA of the CDR3: TGTGCCAGCACCTTAAGTCTAGCGACAGAGACCCAGTACTTC.

This clone occurred a few times. The CDR3 DNA is TGTGCCAGCAGCTTACAGGGCCTAAATCAGCCCCAGCATTTT. Amino acids: CASSLQGLNQPQHF. The V call is TRBV5-6, the J call TRBJ1-5, with D possibly TRBD1 on 6 matching bases. Germline CDR1 and CDR2: SGHDT and YYEEEE. CDR3 length equals 14 residues. Trimming took off 2 bases at V and 4 bases at J, with 10 bases between the two ends.

The chain combines TRBV4-1 with TRBJ1-2; D might be TRBD1 (5 bases). The CDR3 is made up of 14 amino acids. Germline V gene data show CDR1 as MGHRA and CDR2 as YSYEKL. V dropped 2 bases and J dropped 5 bases, with 12 bases sitting between them. CDR3 nucleotides: TGCGCCAGCAGCCAATCTCGGGACTCATATGGCTACACCTTC. Translating it yields CASSQSRDSYGYTF.

J is TRBJ2-1 and V is TRBV12-5; 8 nucleotides line up with TRBD2. Per germline, CDR1 LGHNT and CDR2 FRNRAP. Trimming removed 5 bases from V and 0 bases from J; junction bases left unmatched: 3. The CDR3 covers 15 residues. CDR3 region: CASGRAGASYNEQFF. Here the CDR3 DNA reads TGTGCTAGTGGTCGAGCGGGAGCCTCCTACAATGAGCAGTTCTTC.

The chain carries TRBV6-5 and TRBJ2-7; a possible D gene is TRBD1 (5 bases). Germline V gene data show CDR1 as MNHEY and CDR2 as SVGAGI. This CDR3 contains 15 residues. V was clipped by 2 bases and J by 3 bases, with 14 bases between them. In DNA form, the CDR3 reads TGTGCCAGCAGTTACCAAGGACATTCGGGCTACGAGCAGTACTTC. It codes for CASSYQGHSGYEQYF.

This chain connects TRBV19 to TRBJ1-2; perhaps TRBD1 as D (6 bases). This CDR3 contains 13 residues. Germline lookup yields CDR1 LNHDA and CDR2 SQIVND (reference sequence). The V end lost 5 bases, the J end lost 6 bases, and 13 bases lay between the germline ends. The CDR3 sequence is CASSLQGRDGYTF. The CDR3, as DNA: TGTGCCAGTAGTTTACAGGGAAGGGATGGCTACACCTTC. Using reference TRBV19 and TRBJ1-2 for the parts outside the CDR3, the full variable domain is DGGITQSPKYLFRKEGQNVTLSCEQNLNHDAMYWYRQDPGQGLRLIYYSQIVNDFQKGDIAEGYSVSREKKESFPLTVTSAQKNPTAFYLCASSLQGRDGYTFGSGTRLTVV.

The chain carries TRBV5-1 and TRBJ2-1; tentative D call: TRBD2 (7 bases). The CDR3 runs to 15 residues. Germline CDR1 and CDR2: SGHRS and YFSETQ. V lost 0 bases, J lost 9 bases, and 16 bases lay in between. The CDR3 DNA sequence: TGCGCCAGCAGCTTGGAGGGGGGAGGGCCCTCTGAGCAGTTCTTC. Translating it yields CASSLEGGGPSEQFF. The full variable domain, its missing parts supplied by reference TRBV5-1 and TRBJ2-1, is KAGVTQTPRYLIKTRGQQVTLSCSPISGHRSVSWYQQTPGQGLQFLFEYFSETQRNKGNFPGRFSGRQFSNSRSEMNVSTLELGDSALYLCASSLEGGGPSEQFFGPGTRLTVL.

The CDR3 region has the DNA TGCGCCAGCAGACCCGGGACAGAAAGCTACAATGAGCAGTTCTTC. Translation: CASRPGTESYNEQFF. The chain couples TRBV4-3 to TRBJ2-1, with TRBD1 matching 7 bases. After removal of 6 bases from V and 3 bases from J, the junction contained 8 bases not matched to a gene. Germline loops: CDR1 LGHNA, CDR2 YSLEER. CDR3 length: 15 amino acids.

The chain carries TRBV5-1 and TRBJ2-2; no clear D. The V and J ends lost 0 bases and 6 bases respectively, with 6 bases between them. Germline V gene lookup returns CDR1 SGHRS and CDR2 YFSETQ. There are 13 residues in the CDR3. CDR3 DNA: TGCGCCAGCAGCTTGGATGTCGCCGGGGAGCTGTTTTTT. Residues: CASSLDVAGELFF.

V usage is TRBV25-1 and J usage is TRBJ1-4; 9 positions agree with TRBD1. This CDR3 is 15 amino acids long. J gave up 6 bases and V 3 bases, and 5 bases lay outside the gene matches. CDR1 and CDR2 (germline): MGHDK, SYGVNS. CDR3 region: CASSDTGGSDEKLFF. The CDR3 DNA is TGTGCCAGCAGTGATACAGGGGGCAGTGATGAAAAACTGTTTTTT.

The chain has TRBV13 and TRBJ2-5; 9 nucleotides agree with TRBD2. The CDR3 is 17 residues long. Germline CDR1 and CDR2: PRHDT and FYEKMQ (reference sequence). The V gene end was trimmed by 5 bases and the J gene end by 0 bases; junction bases not matched to a gene: 10. The CDR3 DNA reads as TGTGCCAGCAGCACAAGGGGGGCTAGCGGGAACCAAGAGACCCAGTACTTC. Amino acid sequence: CASSTRGASGNQETQYF.

The V and J genes are TRBV11-2 and TRBJ2-1, with unresolved D. Trimming removed 4 bases from V and 10 bases from J, with 11 bases in between. The V gene's germline CDR1 is SGHAT and CDR2 FQNNGV. The CDR3 loop spans 12 amino acids. This CDR3 is CASSWNSLEQFF. CDR3 in DNA: TGTGCCAGCAGCTGGAATAGCTTGGAGCAGTTCTTC.

The rearrangement links TRBV7-9 to TRBJ2-5; no firm D call. V lost 4 bases, J lost 4 bases, and 10 bases lay in between. The CDR3 is 13 amino acids. Germline lookup yields CDR1 SEHNR and CDR2 FQNEAQ (reference sequence). The CDR3 DNA reads as TGTGCCAGCAGCTCCCCCCCACTAGAGACCCAGTACTTC. Protein product: CASSSPPLETQYF.

Details on this clone: The junction and the germline gene differ at one end; a read error may be behind it. The chain recombines TRBV5-1 with TRBJ2-6; weak D call: TRBD1 (5 bases). Germline lookup yields CDR1 SGHRS and CDR2 YFSETQ. CDR3 size: 18 residues. The CDR3 DNA follows: TGCGCCAGCAGCTTGGTGGCAACTGCAGACTCTGGGGCCAACGGCCTGACTTTC. This translates into CASSLVATADSGANGLTF.

The V call is TRBV10-3, the J call TRBJ2-7, with no clear D. Germline V gene lookup returns CDR1 ENHRY and CDR2 SYGVKD. V was pared by 8 bases and J by 3 bases, with 14 bases between. The CDR3 totals 13 residues. As DNA, the CDR3 is TGTGCCATCGACGACTTGTTGGTCTACGAGCAGTACTTC. Translating it yields CAIDDLLVYEQYF.

V is TRBV21-1 and J is TRBJ2-1; no DNA check was done on the table's D call, TRBD1. TRBV21-1 is recorded as a pseudogene. The CDR3 has 15 amino acids. CDR3 protein: CASSKDRGPYNEQFF. CDR3 coding DNA: TGTGCCAGCAGCAAAGACAGGGGGCCCTACAATGAGCAGTTCTTC.

The chain employs TRBV7-9 and TRBJ2-3; 10 bases are shared with TRBD2. Germline V gene sequence: CDR1 SEHNR, CDR2 FQNEAQ (reference sequence). The CDR3 runs 15 residues. Trimming at V came to 5 bases and at J to 7 bases, leaving 9 bases not matched to a gene. The CDR3 reads CASSIGLAGEHTQYF. CDR3 nucleotides: TGTGCCAGCAGCATAGGGCTAGCGGGAGAGCATACGCAGTATTTT. The full variable domain, with the rest looked up from reference TRBV7-9 and TRBJ2-3, is DTGVSQNPRHKITKRGQNVTFRCDPISEHNRLYWYRQTLGQGPEFLTYFQNEAQLEKSRLLSDRFSAERPKGSFSTLEIQRTEQGDSAMYLCASSIGLAGEHTQYFGPGTRLTVL.

The chain recombines TRBV7-9 with TRBJ2-2; tentatively, D is TRBD1 (7 bases). This CDR3 region has 17 residues. Germline CDR1 is SEHNR and CDR2 is FQNEAQ (reference sequence). The V end lost 2 bases, the J end lost 2 bases, and 15 bases lay between the germline ends. CDR3 amino acids: CASSLRGGDSNTGELFF. The CDR3 DNA sequence: TGTGCCAGCAGCTTACGTGGAGGGGACAGCAACACCGGGGAGCTGTTTTTT.

The chain is built from TRBV4-3 and TRBJ2-7; 12 nucleotides line up with TRBD2. The CDR3 runs 19 residues. After removal of 0 bases from V and 0 bases from J, the junction contained 9 bases not matched to a gene. Germline CDR1 and CDR2: LGHNA and YSLEER. The CDR3 nucleotides read TGCGCCAGCAGCCAAGATCTACTAGCGGGAGGTTCTTTCTCCTACGAGCAGTACTTC. Amino acids: CASSQDLLAGGSFSYEQYF.

V gene TRBV5-1 combines with J gene TRBJ2-3; 12 bases align to TRBD2. V was clipped by 4 bases and J by 2 bases; unmatched bases: 5. This CDR3 is built from 16 residues. Looked up from germline, CDR1 is SGHRS and CDR2 is YFSETQ. The CDR3 is CASSPLAGGTTDTQYF. CDR3 sequence (DNA): TGCGCCAGCAGCCCACTAGCGGGAGGAACCACAGATACGCAGTATTTT.

The rearrangement joins TRBV19 to TRBJ1-5; perhaps TRBD1 as D (5 bases). Per germline, CDR1 LNHDA and CDR2 SQIVND (reference sequence). The V gene lost 4 bases and the J gene lost 2 bases, with 18 bases spanning the gap. The CDR3 sequence is 17 residues long. CDR3 sequence reads: CASSTTSGATRNQPQHF. CDR3 in DNA: TGTGCCAGTAGTACCACCAGCGGGGCGACTCGCAATCAGCCCCAGCATTTT. The full variable domain, completed using reference TRBV19 and TRBJ1-5, is DGGITQSPKYLFRKEGQNVTLSCEQNLNHDAMYWYRQDPGQGLRLIYYSQIVNDFQKGDIAEGYSVSREKKESFPLTVTSAQKNPTAFYLCASSTTSGATRNQPQHFGDGTRLSIL.

The V call is TRBV19, the J call TRBJ1-6, with a weak D call TRBD1 (6 bases). Trimming took off 7 bases at V and 7 bases at J, with 20 bases between the two ends. The CDR3 covers 16 residues. Germline CDR1 reads LNHDA; CDR2 reads SQIVND (reference sequence). This chain's CDR3 is CASKPTGMSSNSPLHF. The DNA for the CDR3 is TGTGCCAGTAAACCAACAGGGATGAGTTCCAATTCACCCCTCCACTTT.